Sequencing of this T cell receptor (beta chain) was carried out in a study of OX40 agonist ivuxolimab in advanced cancers. About the study: The patients got ivuxolimab, which is an agonistic anti-OX40 (CD134) antibody. The study reported partial responses in three patients: one hepatocellular carcinoma, two cutaneous melanoma.

This table comes from immunoSEQ multiplex PCR, and its TCRdb copy is limited to in-frame clones, with some not included. The sample consists of some 130,000 clones, 90% of them appearing once. CDR3 length: 17 residues. With 2 bases removed from V and 2 bases from J, the gap between germline ends came to 19 bases. CDR1 and CDR2 from the germline V gene are PRHDT and FYEKMQ (reference sequence). Specimen: CD4+ or CD8+ T cells sorted from blood, collected in a trial of the OX40 agonist ivuxolimab. This clonotype was sampled from an adult with an advanced solid tumor such as melanoma, head and neck, liver or kidney cancer. This chain links TRBV13 with TRBJ2-7, with unresolved D. The CDR3 loop is CASSLLIPGAEAYEQYF. The CDR3 nucleotides are TGTGCCAGCAGCTTATTAATCCCCGGCGCCGAGGCCTACGAGCAGTACTTC.